The rows below give T cell receptor beta chains drawn from one sample of a study of control samples from healthy donors and cancer patients. Method: immunoSEQ multiplex PCR; TCRdb's copy keeps in-frame clones and lacks some. The sample contains roughly 100,000 clones, 80% to 90% of which appear only once. Specimen: blood. These receptors all come from a man aged 25 to 40 in good health. CDR3s leave out the opening cysteine and the closing phenylalanine or tryptophan. Each record gives: clone size, V gene, CDR3 protein. A clone size is listed for some rows: how often the clone was seen (once, few, many), or a class if it is expanded.

NA,TRBV4-1,ASSQVDRGFGNTIY
once,TRBV19,ASTSIRPLKNTGELF
NA,TRBV30,ACPMVSSYEQY
few,TRBV19,ASRAPDREMY
NA,TRBV4-1,ASSQGDAAGRDTQY
NA,TRBV24-1,ATALGQGPDTQY
once,TRBV5-6,ASSFGQVRGDTQY
NA,TRBV7-8,ASSSGRIRETQY
NA,TRBV7-9,ASQGSGAGNTIY
NA,TRBV3-1/TRBV3-2,ASSPDGRYEQY
few,TRBV6-1,ASSDMPDSTNEQF
few,TRBV7-2,ASSLDSSGGYEQY
NA,TRBV5-5,ASSFGGNSPLH
NA,TRBV6-2/TRBV6-3,ASSRSGTNTGELF
NA,TRBV27,ASSPGLAGGNEQY
NA,TRBV12-5,ASGLWDRPNVEQY
NA,TRBV28,ASSLARDYGYT
NA,TRBV9,ASSVGTWGDEQF
once,TRBV11-1,ASGGTGTGVHEQY
NA,TRBV18,ASSQTGSTEAF
few,TRBV28,ASSESYTGGAGEQY
NA,TRBV16,ASSLARGVEQY
NA,TRBV2,ASSDVRETQY
NA,TRBV7-9,ASSLVAGVFSYEQY
NA,TRBV13,ASSFGRGRKPQH
NA,TRBV6-1,ASSEVTLKGYEQY
NA,TRBV28,ASSLTQEKLF
NA,TRBV3-1/TRBV3-2,ASSQAGLSTDTQY
few,TRBV7-9,ASSPGLDQETQY
NA,TRBV27,ASSEFNQPQH
NA,TRBV5-1,ASSLYGRDEQY
once,TRBV13,ASSPTGDQYTGELF
NA,TRBV5-6,ASSFRTAQETQY
NA,TRBV6-2/TRBV6-3,ASSYPGRGDQPQH
NA,TRBV7-2,ASSRRDFYEQY
NA,TRBV28,ASSYTGKRDGYT
NA,TRBV14,ASSQFGGGYNEQF